Below, 8 T cell receptor beta chains from the same sample are listed, as sequenced in a study of shared clonotypes between healthy human individuals. Sequencing used immunoSEQ multiplex PCR; TCRdb keeps in-frame clones, though not all of them. Here the sample spans over a million clones, around 95% being singletons. Sample: naive CD4+ T cells sorted from blood. Regarding subset: CD45RA+ positively selected. All receptors come from a young man in good health.

The V call is TRBV5-1, the J call TRBJ2-5; 7 nucleotides agree with TRBD1. The V gene end was trimmed by 0 bases and the J gene end by 0 bases; junction bases not matched to a gene: 8. Per the germline V gene, CDR1 is SGHRS and CDR2 is YFSETQ. The CDR3 spans 17 residues. The CDR3 region has the DNA TGCGCCAGCAGCTTGGGGGCAACGACAGGGAACCAAGAGACCCAGTACTTC. This sequence encodes CASSLGATTGNQETQYF.

The chain has TRBV19 and TRBJ2-5; 7 positions match TRBD1. V lost 5 bases, J lost 0 bases, and 9 bases stayed unmatched. Per the germline V gene, CDR1 is LNHDA and CDR2 is SQIVND (reference sequence). This CDR3 spans 16 amino acids. This CDR3 is CASSSWTGEYQETQYF. CDR3 sequence (DNA): TGTGCCAGTAGTTCCTGGACAGGAGAATACCAAGAGACCCAGTACTTC.

Written as DNA, the CDR3 is TGTGCTAGTGGGACGGGAAACACCATATATTTT. Its translation is CASGTGNTIYF. This chain joins TRBV12-5 and TRBJ1-3, with unresolved D. Germline V gene data show CDR1 as LGHNT and CDR2 as FRNRAP. The CDR3 is 11 residues long. V was cut by 6 bases and J by 4 bases, with 4 bases left in between.

The genes are TRBV5-1 and TRBJ2-1; 8 positions match TRBD2. The CDR3 consists of 15 residues. Germline lookup yields CDR1 SGHRS and CDR2 YFSETQ. V was pared by 2 bases and J by 4 bases, with 5 bases of the junction left unmatched. The CDR3 here is CASSFREGRYNEQFF. The CDR3 bases are TGCGCCAGCAGCTTTCGGGAGGGCCGTTACAATGAGCAGTTCTTC.

This chain connects TRBV30 to TRBJ1-1; TRBD1 aligns across 7 bases. The CDR3 spans 12 residues. CDR1 GTSNPN and CDR2 SVGIG come from the germline V gene (reference sequence). The trim removed 7 bases at V and 10 bases at J, leaving 12 bases unmatched. Written as DNA, the CDR3 is TGTGCCTCCACTCCCGGGACAGCCCGAGCTTTCTTT. Translation: CASTPGTARAFF.

V usage is TRBV6-4 and J usage is TRBJ2-3; 7 bases agree with TRBD2. The CDR3 is 15 amino acids. V shed 4 bases, J shed 1 base, and the junction held 5 bases outside the gene matches. Germline V gene data show CDR1 as MRHNA and CDR2 as SNTAGT. CDR3 sequence: CASSVSSGGTDTQYF. CDR3 nucleotide sequence: TGTGCCAGCAGTGTATCTAGCGGAGGCACAGATACGCAGTATTTT.

This chain connects TRBV2 to TRBJ1-1; D not resolved. CDR3 size: 14 residues. The germline V gene encodes CDR1 SNHLY and CDR2 FYNNEI. Between the trimmed V and J ends, which lost 3 bases and 0 bases, there was a span of 8 bases. The CDR3 DNA reads as TGTGCCAGCAGTGATAGGGCAATGAACACTGAAGCTTTCTTT. Its protein is CASSDRAMNTEAFF.

J is TRBJ2-1 and V is TRBV30; D call uncertain. V lost 2 bases to trimming and J lost 10 bases, with 9 bases between them. The germline V gene has CDR1 GTSNPN and CDR2 SVGIG (reference sequence). The CDR3 is 11 amino acids. The CDR3, as DNA: TGTGCCTGGAGTCCTTTTCGCGAGCAGTTCTTC. This gives the protein CAWSPFREQFF.